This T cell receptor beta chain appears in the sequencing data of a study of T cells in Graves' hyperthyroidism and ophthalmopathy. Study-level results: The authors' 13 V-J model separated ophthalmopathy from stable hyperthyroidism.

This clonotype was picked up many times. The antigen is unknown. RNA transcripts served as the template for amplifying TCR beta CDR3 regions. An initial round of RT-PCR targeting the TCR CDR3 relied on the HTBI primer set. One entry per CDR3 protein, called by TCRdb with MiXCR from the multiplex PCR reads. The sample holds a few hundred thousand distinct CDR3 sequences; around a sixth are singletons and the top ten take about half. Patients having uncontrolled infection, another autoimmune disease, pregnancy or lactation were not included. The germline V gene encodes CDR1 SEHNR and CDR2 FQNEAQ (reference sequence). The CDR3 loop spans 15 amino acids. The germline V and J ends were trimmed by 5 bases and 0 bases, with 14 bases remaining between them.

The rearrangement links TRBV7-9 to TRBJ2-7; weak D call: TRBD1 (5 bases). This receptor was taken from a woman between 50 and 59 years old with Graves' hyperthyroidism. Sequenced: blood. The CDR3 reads CASSTGSESSYEQYF. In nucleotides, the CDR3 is TGTGCCAGCAGCACAGGCTCGGAGAGCTCCTACGAGCAGTACTTC.